Following are 20 T cell receptor beta chains from one sample sequenced in a study of CD8 T cells in Susac syndrome. Random hexamers served to reverse transcribe roughly 0.5 to 1 ug RNA. One entry per CDR3 protein, called by TCRdb with MiXCR from the immunoSEQ multiplex PCR reads. The data show some 96,000 distinct CDR3 sequences, with about 95% seen just once and less than 0.35% held by the top ten. Material for sequencing was CD8+ T cells from PBMCs. These receptors all stem from a human donor with Susac syndrome.

This rearrangement joins TRBV6-2 or TRBV6-3 to TRBJ2-1; 8 bases match TRBD1. CDR1 and CDR2 (germline): MNHEY, SVGEGT. V shed 5 bases and J 1 base; nucleotides not matched to a gene: 4. The CDR3 extends over 15 amino acids. The CDR3 sequence: CASSLRQGSYNEQFF. The CDR3 DNA reads TGTGCCAGCAGTCTCCGACAGGGGTCCTACAATGAGCAGTTCTTC.

This clonotype appeared a single time. J is TRBJ1-3 and V is TRBV29-1; unclear D gene. The CDR3 is 12 residues long. V gave up 4 bases and J gave up 5 bases, with 9 bases separating them. Germline assignment: CDR1 SQVTM and CDR2 ANQGSEA. CDR3 DNA sequence: TGCAGCGTTGTGGCGGCGAGAAACACCATATATTTT. Amino acids: CSVVAARNTIYF.

The chain uses TRBV12-3 or TRBV12-4 and TRBJ2-7, with 13 bases aligning to TRBD2. With V trimmed by 4 bases and J by 3 bases, 0 bases remained unmatched. The CDR3 is made up of 14 amino acids. CDR3 sequence reads: CASSWTSGSYEQYF. Here the CDR3 DNA reads TGTGCCAGCAGTTGGACTAGCGGGAGCTACGAGCAGTACTTC.

This clonotype has a single count. V and J are TRBV14 and TRBJ2-1; D remains ambiguous. Trimming took 3 bases from V and 9 from J, leaving 6 bases between them. Germline assignment: CDR1 SGHDN and CDR2 FVKESK. This CDR3 comprises 11 residues. The CDR3 coding sequence is TGTGCCAGCAGCCATGGATCTGAGCAGTTCTTC. Its protein product is CASSHGSEQFF. Full variable domain (outside the CDR3, taken from reference TRBV14 and TRBJ2-1): EAGVTQFPSHSVIEKGQTVTLRCDPISGHDNLYWYRRVMGKEIKFLLHFVKESKQDESGMPNNRFLAERTGGTYSTLKVQPAELEDSGVYFCASSHGSEQFFGPGTRLTVL.

This rearrangement joins TRBV6-4 to TRBJ2-2; D unclear. The germline V and J ends were trimmed by 0 bases and 6 bases, with 5 bases remaining between them. The CDR3 contains 13 residues. Germline CDR1 and CDR2: MRHNA and SNTAGT. The DNA for the CDR3 is TGTGCCAGCAGTGACTCTGCAGCCGGGGAGCTGTTTTTT. Amino acid sequence: CASSDSAAGELFF.

The table lists this clonotype with a count of one. The chain uses TRBV5-6 and TRBJ1-1; D gene uncertain. The ends were cut back, 2 bases at V and 5 bases at J, with 7 bases in the middle. This CDR3 contains 12 residues. Germline V gene data show CDR1 as SGHDT and CDR2 as YYEEEE. As DNA, the CDR3 is TGTGCCAGCAGCTTCTCATATACTGAAGCTTTCTTT. Protein sequence: CASSFSYTEAFF.

This chain links TRBV6-4 with TRBJ2-3, with D unresolved. The V end was cut by 0 bases, the J end by 5 bases, with 6 bases between. The CDR3 spans 13 residues. Looked up from germline, CDR1 is MRHNA and CDR2 is SNTAGT. CDR3 DNA: TGTGCCAGCAGTGACTCAGAGGAAGATACGCAGTATTTT. This codes for CASSDSEEDTQYF.

The chain recombines TRBV5-1 with TRBJ1-1; D not resolved. The CDR3 covers 12 residues. From germline, CDR1 is SGHRS and CDR2 YFSETQ. Between the trimmed V and J ends, which lost 5 bases and 0 bases, there was a span of 5 bases. This CDR3 is CASSELNTEAFF. CDR3 coding DNA: TGCGCCAGCAGTGAATTGAACACTGAAGCTTTCTTT.

The J gene is TRBJ2-7, the V gene TRBV4-1; D call uncertain. There are 14 residues in the CDR3. Germline V gene lookup returns CDR1 MGHRA and CDR2 YSYEKL. V was clipped by 4 bases and J by 2 bases, with 12 bases between them. The CDR3 coding sequence is TGCGCCAGCAGCCCCCGTGGTACCCCCTACGAGCAGTACTTC. This sequence encodes CASSPRGTPYEQYF.

The chain carries TRBV7-6 and TRBJ1-1, with D maybe TRBD1 (5 bases). The V end lost 2 bases, the J end lost 11 bases, and 15 bases lay between the germline ends. Per germline, CDR1 SGHVS and CDR2 FNYEAQ. The CDR3 is 13 amino acids. The CDR3 nucleotides read TGTGCCAGCAGCTTAACGTATGGGGCCGGGGCTTTCTTT. This translates into CASSLTYGAGAFF.

The rearrangement joins TRBV14 to TRBJ2-5; the D call may be TRBD1 or TRBD2 (6 bases each). The CDR3 covers 18 residues. Trimming removed 1 base from V and 2 bases from J, with 20 bases in between. Germline V lookup: CDR1 SGHDN, CDR2 FVKESK. The CDR3 region is CASSQGTLGGILQETQYF. CDR3 DNA sequence: TGTGCCAGCAGCCAAGGGACGTTAGGGGGGATCCTTCAAGAGACCCAGTACTTC.

The chain has TRBV20-1 and TRBJ2-7; D tentatively fits TRBD1 or TRBD2 (5 bases each). Trimming pared 2 bases from V and 7 bases from J, leaving 12 bases between. The CDR3 extends over 12 amino acids. Germline V gene sequence: CDR1 DFQATT, CDR2 SNEGSKA (reference sequence). The CDR3 loop reads CSARRDGQEQYF. DNA for the CDR3: TGCAGTGCTAGAAGGGACGGTCAGGAGCAGTACTTC.

The DNA for the CDR3 is TGTGCCACCAGCAGAGATTCCAGGTTTTTTAGTGAGCAGTTCTTC. Translating gives CATSRDSRFFSEQFF. V usage is TRBV15 and J usage is TRBJ2-1; D not certain. Germline lookup yields CDR1 LNHNV and CDR2 YYDKDF (reference sequence). V was clipped by 0 bases and J by 9 bases, with 15 bases between them. There are 15 residues in the CDR3. Based on the CDR3 plus reference TRBV15 and TRBJ2-1, the full variable domain is DAMVIQNPRYQVTQFGKPVTLSCSQTLNHNVMYWYQQKSSQAPKLLFHYYDKDFNNEADTPDNFQSRRPNTSFCFLDIRSPGLGDTAMYLCATSRDSRFFSEQFFGPGTRLTVL.

This chain links TRBV6-2 or TRBV6-3 with TRBJ1-1, with D tentatively TRBD1 (5 bases). The CDR3 covers 13 residues. CDR1 MNHEY and CDR2 SVGEGT come from the germline V gene. Trimming left V 2 bases short and J 11 bases short, with 15 bases between. The CDR3 sequence: CASSYGLGDAAFF. DNA for the CDR3: TGTGCCAGCAGTTACGGGTTAGGGGACGCGGCTTTCTTT.

This chain connects TRBV6-5 to TRBJ2-2, with TRBD1 identical over 8 bases. The CDR3 loop spans 18 amino acids. V lost 0 bases and J lost 7; bases outside the gene matches: 13. In germline, CDR1 is MNHEY, CDR2 SVGAGI. Here the CDR3 DNA reads TGTGCCAGCAGTTACTCCCAGGGGGCTATGGGGTCCATCGGGGAGCTGTTTTTT. Its translation is CASSYSQGAMGSIGELFF.

This chain links TRBV5-4 with TRBJ2-3; D unclear. CDR1 SGHNT and CDR2 YYREEE come from the germline V gene (reference sequence). The V end was cut by 2 bases, the J end by 3 bases, with 4 bases between. CDR3 length equals 12 residues. CDR3 nucleotides: TGTGCCAGCAGCTTCGATACAGATACGCAGTATTTT. It yields the protein CASSFDTDTQYF.

V usage is TRBV2 and J usage is TRBJ1-4, with TRBD1 as a possible D gene (5 bases). CDR3 length: 13 residues. V dropped 6 bases and J dropped 4 bases, with 9 bases sitting between them. Per germline, CDR1 SNHLY and CDR2 FYNNEI. The CDR3 DNA sequence: TGTGCCAGCAGACCTCAGGGTAATGAAAAACTGTTTTTT. It yields the protein CASRPQGNEKLFF.

DNA of the CDR3: TGTGCCACCGGGGTCTACGAGCAGTACTTC. This gives the protein CATGVYEQYF. The chain couples TRBV10-3 to TRBJ2-7; tentatively, D is TRBD2 (5 bases). The CDR3 has 10 amino acids. Trimming removed 10 bases at V and 3 bases at J, with 7 bases between. Germline V lookup: CDR1 ENHRY, CDR2 SYGVKD.

V is TRBV14 and J is TRBJ2-7; no definite D call. CDR1 and CDR2 (germline): SGHDN, FVKESK. V shed 6 bases and J shed 4 bases, with 10 bases lying between them. The CDR3 is 12 residues long. As DNA, the CDR3 is TGTGCCAGCAGTCGCGTTGGTTACGAGCAGTACTTC. Translation gives CASSRVGYEQYF.

In its sample, this clonotype was seen once. The chain links TRBV2 to TRBJ2-3; D remains ambiguous. CDR3 length equals 15 residues. V was cut by 6 bases and J by 3 bases, with 16 bases left in between. The germline CDR1 and CDR2 sequences are SNHLY and FYNNEI. The CDR3 DNA follows: TGTGCCAGCAGACGAGAAGAGAGTCTTACAGATACGCAGTATTTT. This translates into CASRREESLTDTQYF.